This T cell receptor (beta chain) originates from a study of cytomegalovirus exposure and HLA in healthy donors. Overall study: About 180 million T cells yielded approximately 100 million unique TCR beta sequences, as an earlier analysis found. Regarding the study as a whole: Common viral pathogens seemed to be connected with several of the most significant clusters, according to a later analysis.

Healthy bone marrow donors made up the cohort. The PCR contained 60 Vbeta and 13 Jbeta primers. Measured with immunoSEQ multiplex PCR; TCRdb has only the in-frame clones, and not every one. The repertoire holds about 130,000 clones, with about 8.5% as singletons. The table lists this clone with a few counts. Its antigen is not identified. Sequencing was performed on PBMCs. The receptor comes from a man aged 40-50 years in good health and CMV-seronegative.

DNA for the CDR3: TGTGCCAGCAGCCCAGGGACAGGGGGCGAAGTCCACGAGCAGTACTTC. Amino acids: CASSPGTGGEVHEQYF. The chain joins TRBV7-6 to TRBJ2-7; 12 bases match TRBD1. Germline V CDR1 and CDR2: SGHVS, FNYEAQ. The CDR3 covers 16 residues. V was pared by 5 bases and J by 5 bases, with 10 bases of the junction left unmatched.